This TCR beta chain came from a study of identical twins. Losses at the gene ends were 5 bases for V and 1 base for J; bases not matched to a gene: 1. The germline V gene encodes CDR1 SEHNR and CDR2 FQNEAQ (reference sequence). The CDR3 sequence is 15 residues long. The sample holds a few counts of this clonotype. A universal primer site arose from template switching, and cDNA bore unique molecular identifiers. In TCRdb, the 5' RACE reads were re-called with MiXCR into one record per CDR3 protein. The sample gives fewer than 250,000 distinct CDR3 sequences, about a tenth of which show up once; around 5% is in the top ten.

J is TRBJ2-6 and V is TRBV7-9; 8 bases map to TRBD1. The receptor was derived from a woman aged 18-30 years in good health. Sequencing was done on a sample of memory (CD45RO+) T cells sorted from blood. CDR3 nucleotide sequence: TGTGCCAGCAGCAGGACAGGGTCTGGGGCCAACGTCCTGACTTTC. It is translated as CASSRTGSGANVLTF.